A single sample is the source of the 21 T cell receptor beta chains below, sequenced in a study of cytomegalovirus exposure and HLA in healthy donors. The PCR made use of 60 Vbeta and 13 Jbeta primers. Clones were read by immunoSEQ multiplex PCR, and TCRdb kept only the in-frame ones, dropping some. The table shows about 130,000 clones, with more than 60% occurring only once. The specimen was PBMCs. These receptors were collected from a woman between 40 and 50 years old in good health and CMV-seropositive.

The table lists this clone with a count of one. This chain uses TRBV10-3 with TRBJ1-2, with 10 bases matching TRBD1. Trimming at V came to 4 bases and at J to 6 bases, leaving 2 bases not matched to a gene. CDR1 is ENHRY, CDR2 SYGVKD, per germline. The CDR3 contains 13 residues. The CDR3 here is CAISVDRGDGYTF. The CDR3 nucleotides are TGTGCCATCAGTGTGGACAGGGGGGATGGCTACACCTTC.

CDR3 region: CAFSGGKFATNEKLFF. DNA for the CDR3: TGTGCCTTCAGCGGGGGGAAATTTGCAACTAATGAAAAACTGTTTTTT. The chain links TRBV30 to TRBJ1-4; a possible D gene is TRBD1 (5 bases). There are 16 residues in the CDR3. Trimming shortened V by 7 bases and J by 0 bases, and 18 bases separated the two germline ends. Germline V CDR1 and CDR2: GTSNPN, SVGIG (reference sequence).

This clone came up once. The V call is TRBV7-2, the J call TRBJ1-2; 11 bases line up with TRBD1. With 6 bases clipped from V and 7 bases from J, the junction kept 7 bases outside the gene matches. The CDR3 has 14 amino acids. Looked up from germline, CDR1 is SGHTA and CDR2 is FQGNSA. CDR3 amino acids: CASRKTGTGGGYTF. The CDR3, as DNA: TGTGCCAGCAGAAAAACCGGGACAGGGGGTGGCTACACCTTC.

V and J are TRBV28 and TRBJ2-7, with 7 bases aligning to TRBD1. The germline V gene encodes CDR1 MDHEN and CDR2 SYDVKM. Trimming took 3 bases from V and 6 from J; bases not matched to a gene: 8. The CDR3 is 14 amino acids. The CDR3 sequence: CASSFDDREGEQYF. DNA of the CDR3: TGTGCCAGCAGTTTCGACGACAGGGAAGGCGAGCAGTACTTC.

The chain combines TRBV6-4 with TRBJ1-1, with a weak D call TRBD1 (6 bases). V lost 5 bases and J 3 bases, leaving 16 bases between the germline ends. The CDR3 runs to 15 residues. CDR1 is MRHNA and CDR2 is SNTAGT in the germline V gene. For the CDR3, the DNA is TGTGCCAGCAGTCCCGGGACAAGGTTCGACACTGAAGCTTTCTTT. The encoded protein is CASSPGTRFDTEAFF.

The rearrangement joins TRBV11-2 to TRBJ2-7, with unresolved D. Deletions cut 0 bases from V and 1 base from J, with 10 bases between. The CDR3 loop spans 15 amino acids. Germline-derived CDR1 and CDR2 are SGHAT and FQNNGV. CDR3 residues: CASSLDSLISYEQYF. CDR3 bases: TGTGCCAGCAGCTTAGATTCACTGATTTCCTACGAGCAGTACTTC.

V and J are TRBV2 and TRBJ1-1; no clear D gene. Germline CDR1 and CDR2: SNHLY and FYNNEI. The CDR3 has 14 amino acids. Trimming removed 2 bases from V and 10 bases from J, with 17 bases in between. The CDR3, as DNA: TGTGCCAGCAGTGAAAACCTCAGAATGGCTGGAGCTTTCTTT. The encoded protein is CASSENLRMAGAFF.

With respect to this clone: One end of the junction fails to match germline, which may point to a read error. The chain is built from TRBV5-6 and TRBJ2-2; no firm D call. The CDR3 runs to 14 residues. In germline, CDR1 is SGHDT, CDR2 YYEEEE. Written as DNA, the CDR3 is TGTGCCAGCAACTTGGCAGGGAACACCGGGGAGCTGTTTTTT. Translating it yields CASNLAGNTGELFF.

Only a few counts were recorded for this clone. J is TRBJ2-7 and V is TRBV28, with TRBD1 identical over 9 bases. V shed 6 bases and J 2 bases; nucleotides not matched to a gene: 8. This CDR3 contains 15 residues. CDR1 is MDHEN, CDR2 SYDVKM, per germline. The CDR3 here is CASSQQGALTYEQYF. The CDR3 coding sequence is TGTGCCAGCAGCCAACAGGGGGCCTTAACCTACGAGCAGTACTTC. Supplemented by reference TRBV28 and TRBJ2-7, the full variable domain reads DVKVTQSSRYLVKRTGEKVFLECVQDMDHENMFWYRQDPGLGLRLIYFSYDVKMKEKGDIPEGYSVSREKKERFSLILESASTNQTSMYLCASSQQGALTYEQYFGPGTRLTVT.

The chain's CDR3 is CASSRGTGNYGYTF. The CDR3 DNA reads as TGCGCCAGCAGCCGCGGGACAGGGAACTATGGCTACACCTTC. This chain links TRBV5-1 with TRBJ1-2, with 9 bases matching TRBD1. The V gene end was trimmed by 4 bases and the J gene end by 2 bases; junction bases not matched to a gene: 3. This CDR3 is 14 amino acids long. Germline CDR1 is SGHRS and CDR2 is YFSETQ.

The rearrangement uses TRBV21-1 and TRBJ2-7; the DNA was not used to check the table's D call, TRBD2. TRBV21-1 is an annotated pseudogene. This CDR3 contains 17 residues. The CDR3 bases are TGTGCCAGCAGCAGACTCTTTAGCGGGGGGGCCCCCTACGAGCAGTACTTC. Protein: CASSRLFSGGAPYEQYF.

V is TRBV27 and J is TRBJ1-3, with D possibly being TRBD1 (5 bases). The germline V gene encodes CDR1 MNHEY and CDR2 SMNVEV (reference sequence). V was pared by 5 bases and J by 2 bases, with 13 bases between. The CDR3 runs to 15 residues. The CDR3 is CASSPTGEAGNTIYF. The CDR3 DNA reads TGTGCCAGCAGTCCCACGGGGGAGGCTGGAAACACCATATATTTT.

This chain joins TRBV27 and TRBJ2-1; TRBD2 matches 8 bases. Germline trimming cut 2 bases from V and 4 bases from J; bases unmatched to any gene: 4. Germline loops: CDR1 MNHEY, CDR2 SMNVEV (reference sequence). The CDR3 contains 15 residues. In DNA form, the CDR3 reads TGTGCCAGCAGTTTACTACTAGCGGATTACAATGAGCAGTTCTTC. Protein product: CASSLLLADYNEQFF.

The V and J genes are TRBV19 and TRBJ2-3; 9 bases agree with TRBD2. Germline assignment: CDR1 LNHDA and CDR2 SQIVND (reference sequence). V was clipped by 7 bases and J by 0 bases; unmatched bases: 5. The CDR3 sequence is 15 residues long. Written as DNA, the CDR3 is TGTGCCAGTACCTCTAGCGGGGCTAGCACAGATACGCAGTATTTT. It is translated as CASTSSGASTDTQYF.

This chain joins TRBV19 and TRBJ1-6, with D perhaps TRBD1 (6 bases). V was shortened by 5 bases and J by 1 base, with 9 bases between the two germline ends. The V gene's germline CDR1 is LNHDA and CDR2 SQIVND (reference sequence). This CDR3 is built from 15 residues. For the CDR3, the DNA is TGTGCCAGTAGTTCCAGGGGATCCTATAATTCACCCCTCCACTTT. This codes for CASSSRGSYNSPLHF.

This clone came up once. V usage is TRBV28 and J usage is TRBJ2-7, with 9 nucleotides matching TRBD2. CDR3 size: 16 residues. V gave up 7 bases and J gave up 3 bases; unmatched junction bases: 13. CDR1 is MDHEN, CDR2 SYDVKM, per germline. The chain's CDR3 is CASKTPGRGGDYEQYF. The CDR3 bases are TGTGCCAGCAAAACCCCAGGGCGGGGGGGAGACTACGAGCAGTACTTC. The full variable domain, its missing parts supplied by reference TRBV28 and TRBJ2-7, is DVKVTQSSRYLVKRTGEKVFLECVQDMDHENMFWYRQDPGLGLRLIYFSYDVKMKEKGDIPEGYSVSREKKERFSLILESASTNQTSMYLCASKTPGRGGDYEQYFGPGTRLTVT.

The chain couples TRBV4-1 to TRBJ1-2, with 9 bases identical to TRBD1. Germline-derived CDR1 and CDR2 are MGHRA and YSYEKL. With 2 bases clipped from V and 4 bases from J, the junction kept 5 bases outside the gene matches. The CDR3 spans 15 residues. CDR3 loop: CASSQRDREAYGYTF. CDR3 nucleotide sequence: TGCGCCAGCAGCCAAAGGGACAGGGAGGCCTATGGCTACACCTTC.

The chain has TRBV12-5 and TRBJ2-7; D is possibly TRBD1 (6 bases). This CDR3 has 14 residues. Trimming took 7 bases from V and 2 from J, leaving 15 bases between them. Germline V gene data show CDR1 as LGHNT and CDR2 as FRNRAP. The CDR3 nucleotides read TGTGCTAGTGCCAAACAGGGAGCTACCTACGAGCAGTACTTC. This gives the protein CASAKQGATYEQYF.

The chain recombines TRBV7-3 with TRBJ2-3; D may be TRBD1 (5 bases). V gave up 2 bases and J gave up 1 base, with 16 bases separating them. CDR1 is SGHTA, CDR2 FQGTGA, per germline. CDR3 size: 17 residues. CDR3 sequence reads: CASSLSGILAGTDTQYF. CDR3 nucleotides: TGTGCCAGCAGCTTATCAGGGATCCTTGCCGGCACAGATACGCAGTATTTT. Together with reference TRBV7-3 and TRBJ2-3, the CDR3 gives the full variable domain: GAGVSQTPSNKVTEKGKYVELRCDPISGHTALYWYRQSLGQGPEFLIYFQGTGAADDSGLPNDRFFAVRPEGSVSTLKIQRTERGDSAVYLCASSLSGILAGTDTQYFGPGTRLTVL.

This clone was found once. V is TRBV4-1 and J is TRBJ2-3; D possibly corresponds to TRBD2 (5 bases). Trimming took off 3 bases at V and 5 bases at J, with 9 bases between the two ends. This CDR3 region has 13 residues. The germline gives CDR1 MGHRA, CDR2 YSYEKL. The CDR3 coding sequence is TGCGCCAGCAGCCAGGGGAGTGAAGATACGCAGTATTTT. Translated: CASSQGSEDTQYF.

DNA of the CDR3: TGTGCCAGCAGTAGGGGGCGGGGGAACACCGGGGAGCTGTTTTTT. The encoded protein is CASSRGRGNTGELFF. The chain employs TRBV6-1 and TRBJ2-2, with D tentatively TRBD1 (7 bases). Germline V CDR1 and CDR2: MNHNS, SASEGT. The CDR3 is 15 residues long. V gave up 5 bases and J gave up 1 base, with 11 bases separating them.